Below are 10 T cell receptor beta chains sequenced from a single sample in a study of blood T cells in healthy people across ages. A sample-barcoded 5' primer and a J-beta primer mix were used in a second PCR of roughly 6 to 11 cycles. Using its own MiXCR run on the 5' RACE reads, TCRdb lists one record per CDR3 protein. The sample lists around 1.1 million distinct CDR3 sequences; around two fifths were seen once. The sample taken for sequencing was blood. The receptors were gathered from a man in his late teens or twenties in good health.

The V call is TRBV18, the J call TRBJ2-1, with 9 bases identical to TRBD2. This CDR3 is 15 amino acids long. The V segment lost 0 bases and the J segment 7 bases; nucleotides outside the gene matches: 4. Germline V CDR1 and CDR2: KGHSH, LQKENI. The CDR3 region has the DNA TGTGCCAGCTCACCACCGTTCCTAGCGGGAAATGAGCAGTTCTTC. Protein: CASSPPFLAGNEQFF.

This sequence joins TRBV6-5 and TRBJ1-1; D might be TRBD1 (5 bases). V lost 6 bases and J lost 3, with 17 bases in between. The CDR3 covers 15 residues. Germline V gives CDR1 MNHEY, CDR2 SVGAGI. The CDR3 protein is CASRPETLGHTEAFF. The CDR3 DNA reads as TGTGCCAGCAGACCCGAGACACTGGGGCACACTGAAGCTTTCTTT.

This clonotype has a count of ten or more. The chain links TRBV7-2 to TRBJ2-3; 11 bases line up with TRBD2. The CDR3 spans 16 residues. V gave up 4 bases and J gave up 0 bases; unmatched junction bases: 3. Germline V gives CDR1 SGHTA, CDR2 FQGNSA. This CDR3 reads CASSSASGGSTDTQYF. DNA for the CDR3: TGTGCCAGCAGCTCCGCTAGCGGGGGGAGCACAGATACGCAGTATTTT.

The rearrangement links TRBV7-9 to TRBJ2-1; 9 bases are shared with TRBD1. The germline CDR1 and CDR2 sequences are SEHNR and FQNEAQ (reference sequence). With V trimmed by 5 bases and J by 4 bases, 3 bases remained unmatched. The CDR3 sequence is 14 residues long. The CDR3 loop is CASSADRGYNEQFF. The CDR3 coding sequence is TGTGCCAGCAGCGCGGACAGGGGTTACAATGAGCAGTTCTTC.

This clonotype has just a few counts. The J gene is TRBJ2-1, the V gene TRBV20-1; perhaps TRBD2 as D (5 bases). This CDR3 is built from 13 residues. Per the germline V gene, CDR1 is DFQATT and CDR2 is SNEGSKA (reference sequence). The CDR3 nucleotides read TGCAGCGTCGTGAGGGCCTCCTACAATGAGCAGTTCTTC. Protein: CSVVRASYNEQFF.

This chain uses TRBV6-2 or TRBV6-3 with TRBJ2-6, with D perhaps matching TRBD1 (6 bases). With 5 bases removed from V and 0 bases from J, the gap between germline ends came to 17 bases. The CDR3 has 18 residues. The germline V gene has CDR1 MNHEY and CDR2 SVGEGT. This CDR3 is CASSPRTVRRSGANVLTF. The DNA for the CDR3 is TGTGCCAGCAGTCCCCGGACAGTACGCCGCTCTGGGGCCAACGTCCTGACTTTC.

This clonotype was observed a few times. CDR3 nucleotides: TGTGCCAGCAGTTTAGGTCCGAGCACTGAAGCTTTCTTT. Protein: CASSLGPSTEAFF. The chain uses TRBV27 and TRBJ1-1; unclear D gene. Trimming took off 2 bases at V and 4 bases at J, with 8 bases between the two ends. Germline values: CDR1 MNHEY, CDR2 SMNVEV (reference sequence). CDR3 length: 13 residues.

The chain uses TRBV4-3 and TRBJ1-1; D uncertain. The germline V gene has CDR1 LGHNA and CDR2 YSLEER. CDR3 size: 14 residues. V was pared by 1 base and J by 1 base, with 7 bases between. In DNA, the CDR3 is TGCGCCAGCAGCCAAGGACACCGGAACACTGAAGCTTTCTTT. Protein product: CASSQGHRNTEAFF.

This chain uses TRBV11-2 with TRBJ2-3; 11 positions match TRBD1. The V gene end was trimmed by 7 bases and the J gene end by 5 bases; junction bases not matched to a gene: 8. Germline V gene lookup returns CDR1 SGHAT and CDR2 FQNNGV. The CDR3 runs 15 residues. The CDR3 DNA follows: TGTGCCAGCACCCCGGACAGGGGGCGCGGAGATACGCAGTATTTT. Its translation: CASTPDRGRGDTQYF. Combining the CDR3 with reference TRBV11-2 and TRBJ2-3 gives the whole variable domain EAGVAQSPRYKIIEKRQSVAFWCNPISGHATLYWYQQILGQGPKLLIQFQNNGVVDDSQLPKDRFSAERLKGVDSTLKIQPAKLEDSAVYLCASTPDRGRGDTQYFGPGTRLTVL.

The rearrangement links TRBV5-1 to TRBJ2-3; D might be TRBD2 (6 bases). V lost 0 bases to trimming and J lost 5 bases, with 10 bases between them. Germline CDR1 and CDR2: SGHRS and YFSETQ. The CDR3 has 14 amino acids. The CDR3 loop is CASSLATSRDTQYF. Here the CDR3 DNA reads TGCGCCAGCAGCTTGGCGACTAGTCGAGATACGCAGTATTTT. Full variable domain (rest looked up from reference TRBV5-1 and TRBJ2-3): KAGVTQTPRYLIKTRGQQVTLSCSPISGHRSVSWYQQTPGQGLQFLFEYFSETQRNKGNFPGRFSGRQFSNSRSEMNVSTLELGDSALYLCASSLATSRDTQYFGPGTRLTVL.